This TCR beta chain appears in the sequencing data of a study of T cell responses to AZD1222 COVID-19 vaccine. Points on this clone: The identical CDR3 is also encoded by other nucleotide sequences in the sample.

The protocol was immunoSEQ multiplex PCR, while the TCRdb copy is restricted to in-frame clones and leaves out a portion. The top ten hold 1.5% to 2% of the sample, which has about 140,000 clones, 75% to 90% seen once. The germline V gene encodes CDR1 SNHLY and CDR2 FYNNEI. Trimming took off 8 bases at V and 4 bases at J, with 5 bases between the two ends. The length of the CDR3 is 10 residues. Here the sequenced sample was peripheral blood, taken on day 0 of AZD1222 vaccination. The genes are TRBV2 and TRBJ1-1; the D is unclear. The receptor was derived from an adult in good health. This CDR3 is CASRGTEAFF. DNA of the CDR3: TGTGCCAGCCGTGGCACTGAAGCTTTCTTT.